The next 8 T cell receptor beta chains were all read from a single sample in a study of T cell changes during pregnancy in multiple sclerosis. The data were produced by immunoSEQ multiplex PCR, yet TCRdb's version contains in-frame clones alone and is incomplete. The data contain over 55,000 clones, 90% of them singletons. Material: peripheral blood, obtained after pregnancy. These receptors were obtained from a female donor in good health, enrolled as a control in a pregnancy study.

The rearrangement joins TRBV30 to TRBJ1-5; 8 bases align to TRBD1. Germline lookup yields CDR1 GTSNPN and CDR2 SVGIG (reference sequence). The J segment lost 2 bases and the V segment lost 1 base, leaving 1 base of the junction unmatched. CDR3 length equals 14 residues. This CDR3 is CAWSGTGRNQPQHF. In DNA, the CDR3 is TGTGCCTGGAGTGGGACAGGGCGCAATCAGCCCCAGCATTTT.

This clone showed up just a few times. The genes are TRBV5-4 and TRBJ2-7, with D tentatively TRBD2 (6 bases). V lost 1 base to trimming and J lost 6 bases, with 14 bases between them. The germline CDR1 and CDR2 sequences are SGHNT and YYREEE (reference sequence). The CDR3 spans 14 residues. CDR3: CASSLLGGAGEQYF. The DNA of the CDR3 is TGTGCCAGCAGCTTGTTGGGGGGAGCGGGCGAGCAGTACTTC.

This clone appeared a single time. The CDR3 DNA sequence: TGCAGCGTTGTGGGGCCAGGGAACACCGGGGAGCTGTTTTTT. Protein sequence: CSVVGPGNTGELFF. The chain links TRBV29-1 to TRBJ2-2, with a weak D call TRBD1 (5 bases). The CDR3 extends over 14 amino acids. Germline assignment: CDR1 SQVTM and CDR2 ANQGSEA. Trimming removed 4 bases from V and 1 base from J, with 10 bases in between.

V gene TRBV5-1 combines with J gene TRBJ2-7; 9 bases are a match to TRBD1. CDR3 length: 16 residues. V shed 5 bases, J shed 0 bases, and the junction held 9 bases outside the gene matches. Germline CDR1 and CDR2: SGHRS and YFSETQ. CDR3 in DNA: TGCGCCAGCAGTTATTTCCCGGGACAGGGCTCCTACGAGCAGTACTTC. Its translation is CASSYFPGQGSYEQYF.

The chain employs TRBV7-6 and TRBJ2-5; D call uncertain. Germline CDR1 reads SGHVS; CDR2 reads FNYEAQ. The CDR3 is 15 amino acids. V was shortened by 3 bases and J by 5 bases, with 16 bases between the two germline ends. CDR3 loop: CASSLAGGDRETQYF. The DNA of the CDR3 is TGTGCCAGCAGCTTGGCCGGCGGCGATAGGGAGACCCAGTACTTC.

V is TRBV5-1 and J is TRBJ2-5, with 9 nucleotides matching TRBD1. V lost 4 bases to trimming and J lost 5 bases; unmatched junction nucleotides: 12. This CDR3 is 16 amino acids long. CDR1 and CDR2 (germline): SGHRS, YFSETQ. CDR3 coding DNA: TGCGCCAGCAGCACCGCATCCGGGACAGGGCCTGAGACCCAGTACTTC. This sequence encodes CASSTASGTGPETQYF.

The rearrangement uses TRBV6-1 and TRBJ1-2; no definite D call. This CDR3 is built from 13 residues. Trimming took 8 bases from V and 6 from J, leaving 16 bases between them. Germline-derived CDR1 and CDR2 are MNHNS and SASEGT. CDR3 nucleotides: TGTGCCAGCCGCAGCACGGGGTTGGATGGCTACACCTTC. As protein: CASRSTGLDGYTF.

CDR3 DNA: TGTGCCAGCAGCTTAGGTCTAGCGGGAGACACCGGGGAGCTGTTTTTT. Translation gives CASSLGLAGDTGELFF. The rearrangement joins TRBV11-3 to TRBJ2-2; 10 bases map to TRBD2. Per germline, CDR1 SGHNT and CDR2 YENEEA. The V gene end was trimmed by 1 base and the J gene end by 3 bases; junction bases not matched to a gene: 2. The CDR3 is made up of 16 amino acids.